Following are 14 T cell receptor beta chains from one sample sequenced in a study of cytomegalovirus exposure and HLA in healthy donors (TCRdb year 2017). Receptor libraries were prepared by the immunoSEQ multiplex PCR assay. For the multiplex PCR, a mixture combining 60 forward primers for TCR Vbeta segments and 13 reverse primers for TCR Jbeta segments was used. TCRdb stores this immuneACCESS table with in-frame sequences only. Part of the clones is absent; in the studies checked, under half of the shortfall reflects unresolved V genes, and no reason is known for the rest. This sample has about 98,000 clones in its table, and roughly three quarters of those were observed once. Clones ranked in the top ten supply less than 1.5% of the sample. The sequenced sample consisted of PBMCs. The origin of the receptors is a man between 35 and 55 years old in good health and CMV-seronegative.

The genes are TRBV5-4 and TRBJ1-4; the match to TRBD1 covers 9 bases. Germline-derived CDR1 and CDR2 are SGHNT and YYREEE (reference sequence). V dropped 0 bases and J dropped 8; count of bases not matched to a gene: 5. There are 15 residues in the CDR3. The CDR3 DNA is TGTGCCAGCAGCTTGGTGACAGGGGGGTCGGAAAAACTGTTTTTT. This gives the protein CASSLVTGGSEKLFF.

The rearrangement links TRBV19 to TRBJ1-5, with D tentatively TRBD1 (5 bases). Germline values: CDR1 LNHDA, CDR2 SQIVND (reference sequence). This CDR3 region has 13 residues. Trimming took off 7 bases at V and 6 bases at J, with 13 bases between the two ends. In DNA form, the CDR3 reads TGTGCCAGTACCCCGACGGGGGGTCAGCCCCAGCATTTT. Protein product: CASTPTGGQPQHF.

The chain couples TRBV7-3 to TRBJ2-2; 13 bases are shared with TRBD2. The CDR3 is made up of 16 amino acids. Germline values: CDR1 SGHTA, CDR2 FQGTGA. V shed 0 bases and J 7 bases; nucleotides not matched to a gene: 2. The CDR3 DNA reads TGTGCCAGCAGCTTAACTGGGACTAGCGGGGTCGGGGAGCTGTTTTTT. Its protein product is CASSLTGTSGVGELFF.

The gene calls are TRBV5-4 and TRBJ1-5; D is possibly TRBD1 (5 bases). This CDR3 is built from 15 residues. The germline V gene has CDR1 SGHNT and CDR2 YYREEE (reference sequence). V dropped 0 bases and J dropped 1 base, with 8 bases sitting between them. The DNA for the CDR3 is TGTGCCAGCAGCTTGGACCCAGGGAGCAATCAGCCCCAGCATTTT. This translates into CASSLDPGSNQPQHF.

The V and J genes are TRBV2 and TRBJ2-7; maybe TRBD2 (6 bases). The CDR3 is made up of 14 amino acids. Germline CDR1 is SNHLY and CDR2 is FYNNEI. Trimming removed 9 bases at V and 0 bases at J, with 15 bases between. CDR3 in DNA: TGTGCCAGTCGTTGGGACGGGAGCTCCTACGAGCAGTACTTC. Its protein product is CASRWDGSSYEQYF.

The chain uses TRBV9 and TRBJ2-5, with 8 bases lining up with TRBD1. This CDR3 has 15 amino acids. Germline trimming cut 2 bases from V and 5 bases from J; bases unmatched to any gene: 8. The V gene's germline CDR1 is SGDLS and CDR2 YYNGEE. The DNA of the CDR3 is TGTGCCAGCAGCGTTTCAGGGGGCTCGGAGGAGACCCAGTACTTC. This gives the protein CASSVSGGSEETQYF.

The gene calls are TRBV4-1 and TRBJ1-2; no definite D call. CDR1 is MGHRA, CDR2 YSYEKL, per germline. The CDR3 spans 13 residues. Trimming left V 2 bases short and J 7 bases short, with 11 bases between. CDR3 DNA sequence: TGCGCCAGCAGCCAAAATAGAGATTCTGGCTACACCTTC. Translation gives CASSQNRDSGYTF.

The rearrangement uses TRBV4-2 and TRBJ1-3; TRBD1 agrees at 7 bases. Per germline, CDR1 LGHNA and CDR2 YNFKEQ. The CDR3 extends over 17 amino acids. V was clipped by 3 bases and J by 0 bases; unmatched bases: 8. The CDR3: CASSQLNRGISGNTIYF. CDR3 nucleotide sequence: TGTGCCAGCAGCCAGCTCAACAGGGGAATCTCTGGAAACACCATATATTTT.

This sequence joins TRBV13 and TRBJ2-1, with a weak D call TRBD1 (5 bases). This CDR3 is built from 14 residues. Germline V lookup: CDR1 PRHDT, CDR2 FYEKMQ (reference sequence). V dropped 5 bases and J dropped 0 bases, with 8 bases sitting between them. The CDR3 spells CASSRRVSYNEQFF. The CDR3 DNA reads as TGTGCCAGCAGCCGCAGGGTCTCCTACAATGAGCAGTTCTTC.

This chain uses TRBV4-1 with TRBJ2-7; TRBD1 agrees at 8 bases. Per germline, CDR1 MGHRA and CDR2 YSYEKL. The CDR3 is 16 amino acids. V was pared by 1 base and J by 4 bases, with 9 bases of the junction left unmatched. The CDR3 loop reads CASSQVYGQGNYEQYF. CDR3 nucleotides: TGCGCCAGCAGCCAAGTCTACGGACAGGGTAATTACGAGCAGTACTTC.

A single count supports this clone. This chain connects TRBV27 to TRBJ1-4, with 7 bases identical to TRBD1. Germline assignment: CDR1 MNHEY and CDR2 SMNVEV (reference sequence). The CDR3 has 15 residues. V was pared by 2 bases and J by 7 bases, with 7 bases of the junction left unmatched. The chain's CDR3 is CASSLKGQPTEKLFF. The CDR3 DNA follows: TGTGCCAGCAGTTTAAAGGGACAGCCTACTGAAAAACTGTTTTTT.

This chain connects TRBV27 to TRBJ2-7, with 10 bases that match TRBD1. CDR1 and CDR2 from the germline V gene are MNHEY and SMNVEV (reference sequence). The CDR3 spans 14 residues. The V segment lost 6 bases and the J segment 6 bases; nucleotides outside the gene matches: 8. CDR3 amino acids: CASREPGQGPEQYF. The CDR3 DNA reads TGTGCCAGCAGGGAACCGGGACAGGGGCCCGAGCAGTACTTC.

CDR3 sequence: CAWSVGPRTGGVWTEAFF. Written as DNA, the CDR3 is TGTGCCTGGAGTGTCGGCCCCCGGACAGGGGGCGTTTGGACTGAAGCTTTCTTT. The chain has TRBV30 and TRBJ1-1; 11 nucleotides line up with TRBD1. Trimming removed 0 bases from V and 5 bases from J; junction bases left unmatched: 14. There are 18 residues in the CDR3. Germline loops: CDR1 GTSNPN, CDR2 SVGIG (reference sequence).

This clone was counted between two and nine times. The chain's CDR3 is CASRAMTSQPQHF. The CDR3, as DNA: TGTGCCAGCAGAGCGATGACCAGTCAGCCCCAGCATTTT. V usage is TRBV6-5 and J usage is TRBJ1-5; D gene uncertain. V lost 6 bases and J 6 bases, leaving 12 bases between the germline ends. The length of the CDR3 is 13 residues. Germline loops: CDR1 MNHEY, CDR2 SVGAGI.